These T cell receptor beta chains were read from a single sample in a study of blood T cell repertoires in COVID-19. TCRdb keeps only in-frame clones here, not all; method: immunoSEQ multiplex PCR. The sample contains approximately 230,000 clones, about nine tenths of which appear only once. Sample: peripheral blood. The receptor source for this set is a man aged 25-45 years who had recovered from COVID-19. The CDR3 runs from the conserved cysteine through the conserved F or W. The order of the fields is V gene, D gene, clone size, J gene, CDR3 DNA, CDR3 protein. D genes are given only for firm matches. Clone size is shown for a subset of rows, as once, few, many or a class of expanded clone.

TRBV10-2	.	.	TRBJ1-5	TGCGCCAGCAGTGAGTTCGCACAGGCTGGTCAGCCCCAGCATTTT	CASSEFAQAGQPQHF
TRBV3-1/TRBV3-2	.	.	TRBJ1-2	TGTGCCAGCAGCCAACCCGAAGATGGCCTGGAGGGCTACACCTTC	CASSQPEDGLEGYTF
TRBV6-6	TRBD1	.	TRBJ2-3	TGTGCCAGCACCTTACCCATGGGACAGGGGTTGGATACGCAGTATTTT	CASTLPMGQGLDTQYF
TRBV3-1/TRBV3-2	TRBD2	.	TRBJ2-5	TGTGCCAGCAGCCAGGGTACTAGCGGGGGGGCCGGGACCCAGTACTTC	CASSQGTSGGAGTQYF
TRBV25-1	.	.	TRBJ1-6	TGTGCCAGCCTTGCGGGGCATAATTCACCCCTCCACTTT	CASLAGHNSPLHF
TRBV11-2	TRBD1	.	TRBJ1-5	TGTGCCAGCAGCCTAAAGGGGGCGAATAGCAATCAGCCCCAGCATTTT	CASSLKGANSNQPQHF
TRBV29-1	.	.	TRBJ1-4	TGCAGCGTGGGCAGGGGCTTAAATGAAAAACTGTTTTTT	CSVGRGLNEKLFF
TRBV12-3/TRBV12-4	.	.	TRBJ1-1	TGTGCCAGCAGTTTAGCAGCGAACACTGAAGCTTTCTTT	CASSLAANTEAFF
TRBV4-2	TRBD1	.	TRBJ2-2	TGTGCCAGCAGCCAAGACAGGGGGCAGGCCGGGGAGCTGTTTTTT	CASSQDRGQAGELFF
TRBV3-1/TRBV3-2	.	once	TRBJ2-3	TGTGCCAGCAGCCGCTATTCTGGTGCGGGGGCCCCAGATACGCAGTATTTT	CASSRYSGAGAPDTQYF
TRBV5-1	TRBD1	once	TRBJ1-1	TGCGCCAGCAGCCTGGGACCCGACAGGGAGGCTACTGAAGCTTTCTTT	CASSLGPDREATEAFF
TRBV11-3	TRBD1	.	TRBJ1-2	TGTGCCAGCAGCCGCGGGACAGGGCAGAGTCCCACCTTC	CASSRGTGQSPTF
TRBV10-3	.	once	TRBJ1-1	TGTGCCATCAGTGAAGGTAGGAGCACTGAAGCTTTCTTT	CAISEGRSTEAFF